The T cell receptor beta chain described here comes from a study of T cells in Graves' hyperthyroidism and ophthalmopathy. The study, taken as a whole, reports: It was a median about 7.1 months before onset that the model predicted ophthalmopathy. A 13 V-J signature model discriminated ophthalmopathy versus stable hyperthyroidism.

The CDR3 length is 16 residues. CDR1 is MDHEN, CDR2 SYDVKM, per germline. Deletions cut 3 bases from V and 0 bases from J, with 14 bases between. Amplification yielded TCR beta CDR3 regions, with RNA transcripts as the source. An initial round of RT-PCR targeting the TCR CDR3 relied on the HTBI primer set. A single record per CDR3 protein comes from TCRdb applying MiXCR to the multiplex PCR reads. Found here are 500,000 to 650,000 distinct CDR3 sequences, 40% to 55% of them singletons; the top ten hold around two fifths. In the case of this clonotype: As yet, its antigen is unknown.

Sequencing was done on a sample of peripheral blood or thyroid tissue (not recorded which). This TCR came from an adult woman with Graves' disease, either hyperthyroidism or ophthalmopathy (not recorded which). V is TRBV28 and J is TRBJ1-1; D unclear. The DNA for the CDR3 is TGTGCCAGCAGTTTGATGGCAGGCGCGATGAACACTGAAGCTTTCTTT. Translated: CASSLMAGAMNTEAFF. Variable domain in full (rest from reference TRBV28 and TRBJ1-1): DVKVTQSSRYLVKRTGEKVFLECVQDMDHENMFWYRQDPGLGLRLIYFSYDVKMKEKGDIPEGYSVSREKKERFSLILESASTNQTSMYLCASSLMAGAMNTEAFFGQGTRLTVV.